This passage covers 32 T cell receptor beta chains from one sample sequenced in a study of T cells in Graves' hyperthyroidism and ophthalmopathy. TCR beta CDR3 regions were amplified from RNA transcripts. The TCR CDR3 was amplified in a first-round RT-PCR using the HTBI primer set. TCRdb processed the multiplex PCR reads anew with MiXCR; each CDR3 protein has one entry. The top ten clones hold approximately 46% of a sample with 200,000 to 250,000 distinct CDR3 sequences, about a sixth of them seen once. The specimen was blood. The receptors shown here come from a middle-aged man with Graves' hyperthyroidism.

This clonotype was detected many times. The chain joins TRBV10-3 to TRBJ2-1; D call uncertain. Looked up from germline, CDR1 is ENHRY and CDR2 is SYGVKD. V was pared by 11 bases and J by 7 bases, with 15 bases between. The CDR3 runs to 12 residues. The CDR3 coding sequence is TGTGCCTCCATTGGACCCGGGAATGAGCAGTTCTTC. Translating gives CASIGPGNEQFF.

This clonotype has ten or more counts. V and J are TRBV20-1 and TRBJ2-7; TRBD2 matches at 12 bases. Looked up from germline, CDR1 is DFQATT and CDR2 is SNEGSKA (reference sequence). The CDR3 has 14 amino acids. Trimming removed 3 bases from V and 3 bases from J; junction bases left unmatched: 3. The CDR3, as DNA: TGCAGTGCTAGGACTAGCGGGAGAATCTACGAGCAGTACTTC. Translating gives CSARTSGRIYEQYF.

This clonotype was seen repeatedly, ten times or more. CDR3 sequence reads: CASMAGVHEQYF. The DNA for the CDR3 is TGTGCCAGCATGGCCGGGGTCCACGAGCAGTACTTC. The chain carries TRBV12-3 or TRBV12-4 and TRBJ2-7, with TRBD2 as a possible D gene (5 bases). CDR3 length: 12 residues. The V end lost 7 bases, the J end lost 5 bases, and 12 bases lay between the germline ends.

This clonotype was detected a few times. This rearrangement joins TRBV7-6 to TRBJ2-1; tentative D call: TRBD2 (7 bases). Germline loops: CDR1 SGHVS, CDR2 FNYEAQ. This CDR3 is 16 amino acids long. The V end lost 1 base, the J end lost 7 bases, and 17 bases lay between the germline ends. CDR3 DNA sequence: TGTGCCAGCAGCTTAGAGGGGGGGGACACCCTGAATGAGCAGTTCTTC. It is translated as CASSLEGGDTLNEQFF. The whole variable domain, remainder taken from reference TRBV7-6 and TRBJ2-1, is GAGVSQSPRYKVTKRGQDVALRCDPISGHVSLYWYRQALGQGPEFLTYFNYEAQQDKSGLPNDRFSAERPEGSISTLTIQRTEQRDSAMYRCASSLEGGDTLNEQFFGPGTRLTVL.

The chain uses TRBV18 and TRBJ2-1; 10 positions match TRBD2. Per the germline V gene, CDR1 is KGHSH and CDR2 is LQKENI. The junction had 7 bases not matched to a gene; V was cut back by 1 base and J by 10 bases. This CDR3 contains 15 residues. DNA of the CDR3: TGTGCCAGCTCACCACTGGCACTAGCGGGGACCGAGCAGTTCTTC. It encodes CASSPLALAGTEQFF. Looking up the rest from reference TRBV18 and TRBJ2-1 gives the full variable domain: NAGVMQNPRHLVRRRGQEARLRCSPMKGHSHVYWYRQLPEEGLKFMVYLQKENIIDESGMPKERFSAEFPKEGPSILRIQQVVRGDSAAYFCASSPLALAGTEQFFGPGTRLTVL.

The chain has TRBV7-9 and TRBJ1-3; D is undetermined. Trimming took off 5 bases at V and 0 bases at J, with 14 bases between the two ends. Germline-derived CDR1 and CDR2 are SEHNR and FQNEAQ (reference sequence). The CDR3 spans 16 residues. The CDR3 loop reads CASSPQTPSSGNTIYF. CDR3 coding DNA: TGTGCCAGCAGCCCCCAGACACCGAGCTCTGGAAACACCATATATTTT.

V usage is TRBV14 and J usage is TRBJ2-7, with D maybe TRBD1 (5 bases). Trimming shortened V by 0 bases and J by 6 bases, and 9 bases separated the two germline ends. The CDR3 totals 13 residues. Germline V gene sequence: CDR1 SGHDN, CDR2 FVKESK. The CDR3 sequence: CASSQDSRVEQYF. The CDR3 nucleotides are TGTGCCAGCAGCCAAGATTCCAGGGTCGAGCAGTACTTC. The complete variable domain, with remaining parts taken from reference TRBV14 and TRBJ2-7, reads EAGVTQFPSHSVIEKGQTVTLRCDPISGHDNLYWYRRVMGKEIKFLLHFVKESKQDESGMPNNRFLAERTGGTYSTLKVQPAELEDSGVYFCASSQDSRVEQYFGPGTRLTVT.

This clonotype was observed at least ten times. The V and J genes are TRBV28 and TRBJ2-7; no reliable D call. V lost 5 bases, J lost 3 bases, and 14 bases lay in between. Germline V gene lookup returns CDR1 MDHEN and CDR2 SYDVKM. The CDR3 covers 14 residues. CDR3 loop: CASSNPNHRYEQYF. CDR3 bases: TGTGCCAGCAGTAATCCCAATCACCGCTACGAGCAGTACTTC.

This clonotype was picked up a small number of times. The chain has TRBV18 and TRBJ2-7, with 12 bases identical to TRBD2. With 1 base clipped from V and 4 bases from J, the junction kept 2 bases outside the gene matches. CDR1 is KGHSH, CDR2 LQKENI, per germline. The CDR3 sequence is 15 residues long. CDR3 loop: CASSPLTSGSYEQYF. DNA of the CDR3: TGTGCCAGCTCACCACTGACTAGCGGGAGTTACGAGCAGTACTTC.

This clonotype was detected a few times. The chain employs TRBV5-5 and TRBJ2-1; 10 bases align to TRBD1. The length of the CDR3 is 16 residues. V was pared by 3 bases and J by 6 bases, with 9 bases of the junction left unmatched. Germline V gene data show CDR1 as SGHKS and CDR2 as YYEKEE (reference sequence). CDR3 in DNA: TGTGCCAGCAGCTCGTTTGGACAGGGGGGGGGCAATGAGCAGTTCTTC. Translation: CASSSFGQGGGNEQFF.

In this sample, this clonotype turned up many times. Here the CDR3 reads CSVAGGRTDTQYF. The CDR3 region has the DNA TGCAGTGTCGCGGGAGGCCGCACAGATACGCAGTATTTT. The rearrangement links TRBV20-1 to TRBJ2-3, with 8 bases lining up with TRBD2. Looked up from germline, CDR1 is DFQATT and CDR2 is SNEGSKA (reference sequence). CDR3 length equals 13 residues. The V segment lost 7 bases and the J segment 1 base; nucleotides outside the gene matches: 4.

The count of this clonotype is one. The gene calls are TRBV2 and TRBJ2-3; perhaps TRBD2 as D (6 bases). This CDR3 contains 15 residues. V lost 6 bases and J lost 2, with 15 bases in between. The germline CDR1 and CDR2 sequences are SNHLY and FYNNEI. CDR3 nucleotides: TGTGCCAGCAGAGTCGGACTACACAACACAGATACGCAGTATTTT. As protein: CASRVGLHNTDTQYF.

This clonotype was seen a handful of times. The CDR3 DNA sequence: TGTGCCAGCAGCCCTTATTCGACAGGGGAGGGCTATGGCTACACCTTC. Protein product: CASSPYSTGEGYGYTF. The chain employs TRBV11-3 and TRBJ1-2; 8 nucleotides agree with TRBD1. The CDR3 is 16 amino acids. Unmatched junction bases numbered 12, after V lost 5 bases and J lost 4 bases. Germline loops: CDR1 SGHNT, CDR2 YENEEA.

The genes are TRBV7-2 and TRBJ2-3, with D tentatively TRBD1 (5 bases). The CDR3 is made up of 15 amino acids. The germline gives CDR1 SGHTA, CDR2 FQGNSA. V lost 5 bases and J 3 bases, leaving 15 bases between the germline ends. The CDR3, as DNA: TGTGCCAGCAGCCTGCTAGGGGCGAGGACAGATACGCAGTATTTT. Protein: CASSLLGARTDTQYF.

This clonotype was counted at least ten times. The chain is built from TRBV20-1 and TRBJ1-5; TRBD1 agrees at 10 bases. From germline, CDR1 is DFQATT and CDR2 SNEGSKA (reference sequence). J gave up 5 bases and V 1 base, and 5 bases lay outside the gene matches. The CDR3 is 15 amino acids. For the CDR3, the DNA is TGCAGTGCTAGAGGCCTGACAGGGGGCGATCAGCCCCAGCATTTT. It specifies CSARGLTGGDQPQHF.

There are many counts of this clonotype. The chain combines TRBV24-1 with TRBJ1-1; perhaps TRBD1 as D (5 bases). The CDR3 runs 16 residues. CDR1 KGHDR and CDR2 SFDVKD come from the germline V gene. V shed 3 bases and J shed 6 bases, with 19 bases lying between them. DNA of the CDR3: TGTGCCACCAGTGATCGGGGGGGGACCGATCTTCCTGAAGCTTTCTTT. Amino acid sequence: CATSDRGGTDLPEAFF.

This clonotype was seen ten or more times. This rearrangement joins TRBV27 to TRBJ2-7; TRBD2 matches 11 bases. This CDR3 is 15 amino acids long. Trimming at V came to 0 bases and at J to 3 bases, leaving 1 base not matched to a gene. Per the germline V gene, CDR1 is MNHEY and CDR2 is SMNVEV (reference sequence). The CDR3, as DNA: TGTGCCAGCAGTTTATCTCTAGCGGGAGGCTACGAGCAGTACTTC. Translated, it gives CASSLSLAGGYEQYF.

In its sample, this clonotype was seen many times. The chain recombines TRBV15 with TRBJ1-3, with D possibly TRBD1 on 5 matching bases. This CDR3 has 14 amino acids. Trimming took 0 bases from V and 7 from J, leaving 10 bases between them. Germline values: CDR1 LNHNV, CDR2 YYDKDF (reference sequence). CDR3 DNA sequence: TGTGCCACCAGCAGAGATCTGCAGGGCAACACCATATATTTT. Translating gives CATSRDLQGNTIYF.

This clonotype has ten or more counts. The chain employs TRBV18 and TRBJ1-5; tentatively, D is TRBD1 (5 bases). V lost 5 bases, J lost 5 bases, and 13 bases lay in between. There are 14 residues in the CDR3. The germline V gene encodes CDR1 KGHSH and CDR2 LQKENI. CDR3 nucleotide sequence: TGTGCCAGCTCATATCAGGGAAACGATCAGCCCCAGCATTTT. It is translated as CASSYQGNDQPQHF. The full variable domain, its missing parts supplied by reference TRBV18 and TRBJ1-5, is NAGVMQNPRHLVRRRGQEARLRCSPMKGHSHVYWYRQLPEEGLKFMVYLQKENIIDESGMPKERFSAEFPKEGPSILRIQQVVRGDSAAYFCASSYQGNDQPQHFGDGTRLSIL.

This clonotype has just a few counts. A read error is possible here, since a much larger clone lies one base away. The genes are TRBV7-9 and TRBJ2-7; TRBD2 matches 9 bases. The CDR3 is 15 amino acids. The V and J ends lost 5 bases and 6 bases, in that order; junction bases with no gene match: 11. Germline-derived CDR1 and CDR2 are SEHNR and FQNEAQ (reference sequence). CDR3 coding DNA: TGTGCCAGCAGCCACTATATAGCGGGAGAGAGCGAGCAGTACTTC. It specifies CASSHYIAGESEQYF.

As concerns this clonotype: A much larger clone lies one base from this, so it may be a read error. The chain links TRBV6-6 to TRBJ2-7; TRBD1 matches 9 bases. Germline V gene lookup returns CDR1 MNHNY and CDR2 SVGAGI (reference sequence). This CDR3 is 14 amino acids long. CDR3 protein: CASSYSGQGYEQCF. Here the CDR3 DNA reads TGTGCCAGCAGTTACTCGGGACAGGGCTACGAGCAGTGCTTC.

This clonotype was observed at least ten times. CDR3 sequence: CASSSWTSGGEHRRTDTQYF. Here the CDR3 DNA reads TGTGCCAGCAGCTCGTGGACTAGCGGGGGGGAACATAGGCGCACAGATACGCAGTATTTT. The genes are TRBV7-9 and TRBJ2-3; TRBD2 aligns across 15 bases. The J segment lost 1 base and the V segment lost 4 bases, leaving 12 bases of the junction unmatched. From germline, CDR1 is SEHNR and CDR2 FQNEAQ (reference sequence). The CDR3 has 20 amino acids.

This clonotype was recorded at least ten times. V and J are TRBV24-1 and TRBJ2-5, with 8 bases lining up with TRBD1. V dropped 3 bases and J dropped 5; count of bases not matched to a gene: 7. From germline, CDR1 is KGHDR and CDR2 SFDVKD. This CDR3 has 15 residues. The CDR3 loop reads CATSDPRGRGETQYF. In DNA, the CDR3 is TGTGCCACCAGTGATCCCAGGGGGCGCGGGGAGACCCAGTACTTC.

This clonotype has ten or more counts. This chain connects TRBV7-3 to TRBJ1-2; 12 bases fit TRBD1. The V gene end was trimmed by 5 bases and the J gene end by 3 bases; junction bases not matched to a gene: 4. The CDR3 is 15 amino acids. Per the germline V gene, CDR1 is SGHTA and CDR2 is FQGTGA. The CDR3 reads CASSPGQGAHYGYTF. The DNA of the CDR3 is TGTGCCAGCAGCCCGGGACAGGGGGCCCACTATGGCTACACCTTC.

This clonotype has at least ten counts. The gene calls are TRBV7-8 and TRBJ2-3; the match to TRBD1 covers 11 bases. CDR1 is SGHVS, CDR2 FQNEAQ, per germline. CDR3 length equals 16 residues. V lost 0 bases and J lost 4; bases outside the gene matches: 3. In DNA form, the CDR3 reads TGTGCCAGCAGCTTAGCTGGGACAGGGGGGTCAGATACGCAGTATTTT. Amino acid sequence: CASSLAGTGGSDTQYF.

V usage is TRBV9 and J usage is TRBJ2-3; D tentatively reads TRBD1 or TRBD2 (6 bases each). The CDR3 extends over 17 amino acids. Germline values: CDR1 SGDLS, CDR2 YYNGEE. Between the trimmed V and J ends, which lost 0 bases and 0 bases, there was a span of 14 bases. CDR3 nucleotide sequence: TGTGCCAGCAGCGTAGCTGGGGGGCCCCCTAGCACAGATACGCAGTATTTT. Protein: CASSVAGGPPSTDTQYF. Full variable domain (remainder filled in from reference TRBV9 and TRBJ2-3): DSGVTQTPKHLITATGQRVTLRCSPRSGDLSVYWYQQSLDQGLQFLIQYYNGEERAKGNILERFSAQQFPDLHSELNLSSLELGDSALYFCASSVAGGPPSTDTQYFGPGTRLTVL.

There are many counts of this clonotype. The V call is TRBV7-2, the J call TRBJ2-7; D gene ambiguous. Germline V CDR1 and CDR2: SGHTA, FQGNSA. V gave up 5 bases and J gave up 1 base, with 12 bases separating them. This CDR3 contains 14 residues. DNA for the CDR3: TGTGCCAGCAGCCCGGGTATAGAATCCTACGAGCAGTACTTC. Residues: CASSPGIESYEQYF.

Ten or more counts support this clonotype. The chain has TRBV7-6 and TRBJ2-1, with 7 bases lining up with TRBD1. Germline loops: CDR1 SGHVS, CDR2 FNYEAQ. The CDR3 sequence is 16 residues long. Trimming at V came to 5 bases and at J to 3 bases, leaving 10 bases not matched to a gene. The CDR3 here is CASSLVGTAVYNEQFF. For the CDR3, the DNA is TGTGCCAGCAGCCTAGTAGGGACAGCAGTCTACAATGAGCAGTTCTTC.

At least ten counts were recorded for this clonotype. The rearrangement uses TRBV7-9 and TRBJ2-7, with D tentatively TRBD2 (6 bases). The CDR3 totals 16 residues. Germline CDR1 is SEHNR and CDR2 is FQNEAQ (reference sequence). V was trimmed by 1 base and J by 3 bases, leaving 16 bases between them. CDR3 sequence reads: CASSLGGIGRSYEQYF. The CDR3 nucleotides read TGTGCCAGCAGCTTAGGCGGGATCGGTAGGAGCTACGAGCAGTACTTC.

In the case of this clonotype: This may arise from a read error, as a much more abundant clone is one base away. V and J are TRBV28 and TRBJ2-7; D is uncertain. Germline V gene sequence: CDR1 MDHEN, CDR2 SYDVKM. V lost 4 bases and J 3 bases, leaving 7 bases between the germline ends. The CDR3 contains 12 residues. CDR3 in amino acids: CASSSWIYEQYF. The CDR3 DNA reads TGTGCCAGCAGTTCCTGGATCTACGAGCAGTACTTC.

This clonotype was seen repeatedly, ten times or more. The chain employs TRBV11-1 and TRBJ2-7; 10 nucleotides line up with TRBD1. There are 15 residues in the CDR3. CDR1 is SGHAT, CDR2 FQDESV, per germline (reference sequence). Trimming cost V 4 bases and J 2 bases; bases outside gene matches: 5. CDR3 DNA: TGTGCCAGCAGCTCGACAGGGGGCTATACCTACGAGCAGTACTTC. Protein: CASSSTGGYTYEQYF.

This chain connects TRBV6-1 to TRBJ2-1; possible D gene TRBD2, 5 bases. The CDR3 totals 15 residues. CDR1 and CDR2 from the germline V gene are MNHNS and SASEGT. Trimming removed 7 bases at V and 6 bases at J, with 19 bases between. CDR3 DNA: TGTGCCAGCACCCAAGGTTGGTCGGGAACCAATGAGCAGTTCTTC. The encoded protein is CASTQGWSGTNEQFF.